The clone carrying this T cell receptor beta chain was detected a few times. No antigen is known for it. CDR1 SGHDT and CDR2 YYEEEE come from the germline V gene. V dropped 0 bases and J dropped 0; count of bases not matched to a gene: 7. CDR3 length: 17 amino acids. This sample was included in a study of cytomegalovirus exposure and HLA in healthy donors. Whole-study results and caveats: Most subjects had HLA-A and HLA-B alleles reportedly predicted accurately by TCR beta sequences.

Amplification used 60 Vbeta primers and 13 Jbeta primers. Sequenced by immunoSEQ multiplex PCR; TCRdb stores in-frame clones only, minus some. The sample yields some 150,000 clones, 70% to 75% seen once. The sequenced sample was PBMCs. This chain links TRBV5-6 with TRBJ2-3, with 7 nucleotides matching TRBD1. The clonotype originates from a human donor in good health. CDR3 sequence: CASSLVDRALSTDTQYF. The CDR3 bases are TGTGCCAGCAGCTTGGTAGACAGGGCCCTTAGCACAGATACGCAGTATTTT. The entire variable domain, with the rest obtained from reference TRBV5-6 and TRBJ2-3, is as follows: DAGVTQSPTHLIKTRGQQVTLRCSPKSGHDTVSWYQQALGQGPQFIFQYYEEEERQRGNFPDRFSGHQFPNYSSELNVNALLLGDSALYLCASSLVDRALSTDTQYFGPGTRLTVL.